This T cell receptor (beta chain) was obtained from a study of graft-versus-host responses after intestinal transplantation. For the study at large: Recipients had transplants, and these were multivisceral, liver-intestinal, or isolated intestinal.

Broader study findings: Elevated graft-versus-host to host-versus-graft clonal ratios in allografts were recorded for patients with graft-donor T cell macrochimerism. The recipient marrow held GvH clones, and some of them showed up first in ileum or blood.

Method: immunoSEQ multiplex PCR; TCRdb's copy keeps in-frame clones and lacks some. Here the sample spans some 10,000 clones, less than 80% being singletons. The starting material, graft tissue, was processed to release intraepithelial and lamina propria lymphocytes. Worth noting for this clone: What it binds is unknown.

Germline CDR1 is SGHRS and CDR2 is YFSETQ. CDR3 length: 15 amino acids. Trimming shortened V by 0 bases and J by 2 bases, and 10 bases separated the two germline ends. This sequence was found in a human patient who received an intestinal transplant, so some T cells may come from the graft donor. The V call is TRBV5-1, the J call TRBJ2-3; D unclear. The sequences come from ileum tissue, collected less than 550 days after intestinal transplant. In DNA form, the CDR3 reads TGCGCCAGCAGCTTGGAGGGCGCTGCCACAGATACGCAGTATTTT. It encodes CASSLEGAATDTQYF.